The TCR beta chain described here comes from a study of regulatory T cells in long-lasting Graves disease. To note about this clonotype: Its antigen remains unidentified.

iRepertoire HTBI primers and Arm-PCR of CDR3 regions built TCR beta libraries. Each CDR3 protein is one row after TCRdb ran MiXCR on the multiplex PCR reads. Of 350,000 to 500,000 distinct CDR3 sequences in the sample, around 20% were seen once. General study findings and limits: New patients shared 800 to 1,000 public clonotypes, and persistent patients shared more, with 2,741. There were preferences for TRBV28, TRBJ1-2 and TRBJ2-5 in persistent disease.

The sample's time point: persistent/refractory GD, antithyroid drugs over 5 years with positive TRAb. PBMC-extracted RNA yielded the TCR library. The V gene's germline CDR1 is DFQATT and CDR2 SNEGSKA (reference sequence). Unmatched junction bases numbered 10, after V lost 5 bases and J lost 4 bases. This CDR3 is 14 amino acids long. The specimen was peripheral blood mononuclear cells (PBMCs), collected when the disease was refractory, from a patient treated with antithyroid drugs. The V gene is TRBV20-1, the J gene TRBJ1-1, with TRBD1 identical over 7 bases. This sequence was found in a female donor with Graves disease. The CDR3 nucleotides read TGCAGTGCTCTTCGAGGGGGCGGGGGCACTGAAGCTTTCTTT. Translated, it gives CSALRGGGGTEAFF.